These T cell receptor beta chains were read from a single sample in a study of T cell repertoires in cytomegalovirus infection. TCRdb recomputed calls from the reads with MiXCR, one row per CDR3 protein. This table has more than 400,000 distinct CDR3 sequences, 26% appearing once. The sequenced material came from PBMCs. These receptors originate from a human donor in good health (CMV status not recorded). Some clones in this sample may be carry-over from other donors' samples. Each CDR3 is given with its conserved first and last residue. The order of the fields is V gene, clone size, J gene, D gene, CDR3 DNA, CDR3 protein. The D gene is left open where the match is weak. The size of a clone is reported for some rows only, either as once, few or many, or as a class for expanded clones.

>TRBV7-8|NA|TRBJ1-3|NA
TGTGCCAGCAGCTTAGCAGTCGGGGGCGGTAATACCATATATTTT
CASSLAVGGGNTIYF
>TRBV6-6|NA|TRBJ1-5|NA
TGTGCCAGCAGGGGGCTTAATCAGCCCCAGCATTTT
CASRGLNQPQHF
>TRBV28|few|TRBJ1-5|TRBD1
TGTGCCAGCACCCCGGGGACAGGGGGCAAGCAGCCCCAGCATTTT
CASTPGTGGKQPQHF
>TRBV5-4|NA|TRBJ1-2|NA
TGTGCCAGCAGCTTGGGGGCCTATGGCTACACCTTC
CASSLGAYGYTF
>TRBV7-2|many|TRBJ1-2|NA
TGTGCCAGCAGCTCTGCAACGGGGAACTATGGCTACACCTTC
CASSSATGNYGYTF
>TRBV7-9|NA|TRBJ2-1|NA
TGTGCCAGCAGCTTTGGGGGGGGCAGCCTATCCTACAATGAGCAGTTCTTC
CASSFGGGSLSYNEQFF
>TRBV19|many|TRBJ1-2|NA
TGTGCCAGTCAATCGGAGCCCCGGGGTGGCTACACCTTC
CASQSEPRGGYTF
>TRBV11-3|NA|TRBJ1-4|NA
TGTGCCAGCAGCTCCCGTTGGTTGGGCGAAAAACTGTTTTTT
CASSSRWLGEKLFF
>TRBV18|few|TRBJ2-7|TRBD1
TGTGCCAGCTCACAATTTCCGGGACAGGGTCCCTACGAGCAGTACTTC
CASSQFPGQGPYEQYF
>TRBV29-1|NA|TRBJ1-2|NA
TGCAGCGTTGAAGTTTCCTGGGGCTACACCTTC
CSVEVSWGYTF
>TRBV7-6|NA|TRBJ2-1|TRBD1
TGTGCCAGCAGCCAGGGGACAGGGATTTTGAGTTTGAATGAGCAGTTCTTC
CASSQGTGILSLNEQFF
>TRBV7-9|few|TRBJ1-2|NA
TGTGCCAGCACCGAGGACAGTAACTATGGCTACACCTTC
CASTEDSNYGYTF
>TRBV5-4|NA|TRBJ2-5|NA
TGTGCCAGCAGCTGGGCAGGAGTTCAAGAGACCCAGTACTTC
CASSWAGVQETQYF
>TRBV7-3|NA|TRBJ2-6|TRBD1
TGTGCCAGCAGCCCAGGGGGTACTGGGGCCAACGTCCTGACTTTC
CASSPGGTGANVLTF
>TRBV29-1|few|TRBJ2-1|TRBD2
TGCAGCGTTCCAGGAGCGGGAGCCTCCAATGAGCAGTTCTTC
CSVPGAGASNEQFF
>TRBV7-2|many|TRBJ2-6|TRBD1
TGTGCCAGCAGCTTACGGCTCGGGACAGGGGGCGCTGGGGCCAACGTCCTGACTTTC
CASSLRLGTGGAGANVLTF
>TRBV7-8|many|TRBJ2-7|TRBD2
TGTGCCAGCACGCGCGTAGCGGGAGGAGGCGAGCAGTACTTC
CASTRVAGGGEQYF
>TRBV28|NA|TRBJ2-4|TRBD2
TGTGCCAGCAGTATCACATCCGGGACTAGTGGCATTCAGTACTTC
CASSITSGTSGIQYF
>TRBV7-2|many|TRBJ1-1|NA
TGTGCCAGCAGAATTATTAATACGGGGAACACTGAAGCTTTCTTT
CASRIINTGNTEAFF
>TRBV7-9|many|TRBJ2-7|NA
TGTGCCAGCAGCTTCCAGGGACCTCCCTACGAGCAGTACTTC
CASSFQGPPYEQYF
>TRBV6-6|NA|TRBJ2-7|TRBD2
TGTGCCAGCAGTTACTCTCCTAGCGGGAGGACATCCTACGAGCAGTACTTC
CASSYSPSGRTSYEQYF
>TRBV29-1|few|TRBJ1-1|TRBD1
TGCAGCGCCCGTGGACAGGGTGGTGAAGCTTTCTTT
CSARGQGGEAFF
>TRBV12-3/TRBV12-4|NA|TRBJ1-4|TRBD1
TGTGCCAGCAGCTCCCTCGGGACAGGTAGTGGAAAACTGTTTTTT
CASSSLGTGSGKLFF
>TRBV7-2|many|TRBJ2-3|NA
TGTGCCAGCAGCTTAGCGTACGGTACAGATACGCAGTATTTT
CASSLAYGTDTQYF
>TRBV11-2|many|TRBJ2-1|NA
TGTGCCAGCAGCCCGGGACGATCCGGGGAGCAGTTCTTC
CASSPGRSGEQFF
>TRBV7-6|NA|TRBJ1-4|NA
TGTGCCAGCAGCTTTACTGACAGCTCTGCAACTAATGAAAAACTGTTTTTT
CASSFTDSSATNEKLFF
>TRBV7-2|many|TRBJ2-3|TRBD2
TGTGCCAGCAGCTTACGAGCGGGAAAAGATACGCAGTATTTT
CASSLRAGKDTQYF
>TRBV24-1|few|TRBJ2-6|TRBD1
TGTGCCACCGCCGCCGGGACAGGGGGCGCTGGGGCCAACGTCCTGACTTTC
CATAAGTGGAGANVLTF
>TRBV19|NA|TRBJ1-2|NA
TGTGCCAGTAGTACGACAGCGCTCGGGGGCTACACCTTC
CASSTTALGGYTF